These T cell receptor beta chains were read from a single sample in a study of cytomegalovirus exposure and HLA in healthy donors. Some clones are missing from TCRdb's copy, which holds only in-frame ones; the method was immunoSEQ multiplex PCR. This sample has some 170,000 clones, with over 75% found just once. Sequencing input: PBMCs. The source is a woman between 25 and 40 years old in good health and CMV-seronegative. Each CDR3 is given with its conserved first and last residue. D genes are given only for firm matches. The listing skips clone size in some rows; elsewhere it reads once, few, many or a size class.

TRBV6-5	NA	few	TRBJ1-5	TGTGCCAGCAGTTACTCTGGGGGCCGGGATCAGCCCCAGCATTTT	CASSYSGGRDQPQHF
TRBV11-2	NA	NA	TRBJ2-1	TGTGCCAGCAGCTTAGATGTAGTGGAGGAGAGCTCCTACAATGAGCAGTTCTTC	CASSLDVVEESSYNEQFF
TRBV5-4	NA	few	TRBJ1-1	TGTGCCAGCAGCTTGGTCCAGGGTCGGACTGAAGCTTTCTTT	CASSLVQGRTEAFF
TRBV5-1	NA	NA	TRBJ2-7	TGCGCCAGCAGCTCTACAGAGGGCTACTACGAGCAGTACTTC	CASSSTEGYYEQYF
TRBV6-5	NA	NA	TRBJ2-5	TGTGCCAGCAGCCCCGGAGAGACCCAGTACTTC	CASSPGETQYF
TRBV2	TRBD2	NA	TRBJ2-7	TGTGCCAGCAGTGAGAGCCGGGGGGGCTACGAGCAGTACTTC	CASSESRGGYEQYF
TRBV28	TRBD2	NA	TRBJ2-7	TGTGCCAGCAGTTCCCGTGGGGAGGGGTCCTACGAGCAGTACTTC	CASSSRGEGSYEQYF
TRBV4-1	NA	once	TRBJ1-2	TGCGCCAGCAGCCAAGAAAGCATTGATGGCTACACCTTC	CASSQESIDGYTF
TRBV7-3	TRBD1	NA	TRBJ2-5	TGTGCCAGCAGCAAACGACAGGGGAAGCAAGAGACCCAGTACTTC	CASSKRQGKQETQYF
TRBV5-6	TRBD1	NA	TRBJ2-4	TGTGCCAGCAGCACGGGGACAGGGCCAAGACTGAGGGGAGACATTCAGTACTTC	CASSTGTGPRLRGDIQYF
TRBV11-3	NA	once	TRBJ1-5	TGTGCCAGCAGCTTAGGCTGGCAGAGCAATCAGCCCCAGCATTTT	CASSLGWQSNQPQHF
TRBV25-1	NA	NA	TRBJ1-1	TGTGCCAGCAGGCGAATCGGCACTGAAGCTTTCTTT	CASRRIGTEAFF
TRBV6-5	NA	NA	TRBJ1-1	TGTGCCAGCAGCCGTGGCAGGGACACTGAAGCTTTCTTT	CASSRGRDTEAFF
TRBV12-5	NA	NA	TRBJ2-1	TGTGCTAGTGCTCTGGAGTCAGGGAATGAGCAGTTCTTC	CASALESGNEQFF
TRBV28	TRBD1	NA	TRBJ2-7	TGTGCCAGCAGTTCATCCGGGACAGGGTCTTACGAGCAGTACTTC	CASSSSGTGSYEQYF
TRBV13	TRBD2	NA	TRBJ2-7	TGTGCCAGCTCCCTACTCGGGGGGAAAGGTTACGAGCAGTACTTC	CASSLLGGKGYEQYF
TRBV27	TRBD2	few	TRBJ2-1	TGTGCCAGCAGGGGCAGGGGGACTAGCGGGGTTTCCTACAATGAGCAGTTCTTC	CASRGRGTSGVSYNEQFF
TRBV27	NA	NA	TRBJ1-1	TGTGCCAGCAGCCGAACAGGGTTGCACACTGAAGCTTTCTTT	CASSRTGLHTEAFF
TRBV6-5	NA	NA	TRBJ1-5	TGTGCCAGCAGGAAGGAGCACAGGGAAGAGCCCCAGCATTTT	CASRKEHREEPQHF
TRBV18	NA	few	TRBJ2-1	TGTGCCAGCTCCCTCCGGGGAAACAATGAGCAGTTCTTC	CASSLRGNNEQFF
TRBV2	NA	NA	TRBJ1-2	TGTGCCAGCAGTCAAACTCACTATGGCTACCCCTTC	CASSQTHYGYPF
TRBV7-2	NA	NA	TRBJ2-7	TGTGCCAGCAGCCCCCCCGGGGCGGGGGCGGTCTACGAGCAGTACTTC	CASSPPGAGAVYEQYF
TRBV6-1	NA	NA	TRBJ1-5	TGTGCCAGCCCCCCACCGTGGGGAGGGGTTCAGCCCCAGCATTTT	CASPPPWGGVQPQHF
TRBV28	NA	NA	TRBJ1-1	TGTGCCAGCAGGGCCCGCGGGGGGTTTAACACTGAAGCTTTCTTT	CASRARGGFNTEAFF
TRBV28	TRBD1	few	TRBJ2-7	TGTGCCAGCAGTTTTCTTCAGGGGGACTACGAGCAGTACTTC	CASSFLQGDYEQYF
TRBV30	TRBD2	NA	TRBJ2-5	TGTGCCTGGAGTTATTCTAGCGGGAGGGCCGCCGAGACCCAGTACTTC	CAWSYSSGRAAETQYF
TRBV7-8	NA	NA	TRBJ1-1	TGTGCCAGCAGCTTAGGGAGTTGGGTGAGGGCCCAACGGGCTGAAGCTTTCTTT	CASSLGSWVRAQRAEAFF
TRBV2	TRBD1	NA	TRBJ1-3	TGTGCCAGCATATTATATACAGGGGCGTCGTTCAACACCATATATTTT	CASILYTGASFNTIYF
TRBV19	TRBD2	NA	TRBJ2-7	TGTGCCAGTAGTCCCGAAGTCCCGGGAGGGACCTACGAGCAGTACTTC	CASSPEVPGGTYEQYF
TRBV6-1	NA	NA	TRBJ1-3	TGTGCCAGCAGTTTATCCGGGGTCTCTGGAAACACCATATATTTT	CASSLSGVSGNTIYF
TRBV7-8	TRBD2	NA	TRBJ2-2	TGTGCCAGCAGCTCACGGACTAGCGTAAACACCGGGGAGCTGTTTTTT	CASSSRTSVNTGELFF
TRBV6-1	TRBD1	NA	TRBJ1-1	TGTGCCAGCAGTGTCAGGGGGCCTTTTGCGGAGAACACTGAAGCTTTCTTT	CASSVRGPFAENTEAFF
TRBV6-5	NA	NA	TRBJ1-1	TGTGCCAGCAGTCCCCCTCAGGGTGGGACTTTCTTT	CASSPPQGGTFF
TRBV7-2	TRBD2	NA	TRBJ2-3	TGTGCCAGCAGCTTAGGACTAGCGAGAATGGGTGATACGCAGTATTTT	CASSLGLARMGDTQYF
TRBV28	TRBD1	NA	TRBJ1-2	TGTGCCAGCAGATCAGGGGGCGTCTATGGCTACACCTTC	CASRSGGVYGYTF
TRBV12-5	TRBD2	NA	TRBJ2-1	TGTGCTAGTGGTTTGGAAGGGGGGGGAACTAGCGGATACGACTCCTACAATGAGCAGTTCTTC	CASGLEGGGTSGYDSYNEQFF
TRBV10-3	TRBD2	NA	TRBJ2-3	TGTGCCATCAGTGAGACGGGACTAGCGGAGGGATCGAGCACAGATACGCAGTATTTT	CAISETGLAEGSSTDTQYF
TRBV29-1	TRBD1	NA	TRBJ2-7	TGCAGCGGAGTGGGGGGACAGGGGGTTTTAAGCGAGCAGTACTTC	CSGVGGQGVLSEQYF
TRBV7-6	NA	NA	TRBJ2-2	TGTGCCAGCAGCCACGGGACAAAAAACACCGGGGAGCTGTTTTTT	CASSHGTKNTGELFF
TRBV5-1	NA	once	TRBJ1-4	TGCGCCAGCAGCGCGGCTGACGAAAACTATGAAAAACTGTTTTTT	CASSAADENYEKLFF